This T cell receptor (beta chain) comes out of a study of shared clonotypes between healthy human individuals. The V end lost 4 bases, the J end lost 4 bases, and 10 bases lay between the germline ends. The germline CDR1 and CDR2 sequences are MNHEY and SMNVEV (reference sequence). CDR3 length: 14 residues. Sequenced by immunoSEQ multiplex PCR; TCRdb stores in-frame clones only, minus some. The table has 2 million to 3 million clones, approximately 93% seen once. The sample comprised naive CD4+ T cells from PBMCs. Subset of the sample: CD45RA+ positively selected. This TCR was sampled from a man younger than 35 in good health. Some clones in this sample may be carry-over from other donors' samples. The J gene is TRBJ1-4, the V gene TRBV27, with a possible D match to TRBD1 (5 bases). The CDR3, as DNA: TGTGCCAGCAGTTGGGGACGGCTTAATGAAAAACTGTTTTTT. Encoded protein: CASSWGRLNEKLFF.